The 21 T cell receptor beta chains below were found in one sample sequenced in a study of early T cells in non-severe SARS-CoV-2 infection (dated by TCRdb to the early 2020s). Libraries were prepared through 5' RACE. The listed sequencing device is NextSeq 500. TCRdb itself trimmed the public reads at Q25 with fastp, ran MiXCR and retained productive beta chains. Under each unique CDR3 protein, matching rows form one entry showing the most common genes and DNA. Counted in this sample were tens of thousands of distinct CDR3 sequences; 12% of them appeared once. Of the sample, over 2.5% falls within the top ten clones. The sequencing here drew on whole blood, taken at baseline. Source of these receptors: an adult who was a healthcare worker with PCR-confirmed SARS-CoV-2 infection or an uninfected control (not recorded which).

The V gene is TRBV29-1, the J gene TRBJ2-7; TRBD1 matches at 9 bases. The CDR3 spans 14 residues. CDR1 SQVTM and CDR2 ANQGSEA come from the germline V gene. The V segment lost 4 bases and the J segment 3 bases; nucleotides outside the gene matches: 7. The DNA for the CDR3 is TGCAGCGTTGCCCGGGACAGGGCCAGCTACGAGCAGTACTTC. Protein: CSVARDRASYEQYF.

This clonotype appeared many times. The chain recombines TRBV7-6 with TRBJ2-7; 12 nucleotides match TRBD1. This CDR3 is 14 amino acids long. The germline CDR1 and CDR2 sequences are SGHVS and FNYEAQ. The V gene end was trimmed by 5 bases and the J gene end by 5 bases; junction bases not matched to a gene: 4. CDR3 in DNA: TGTGCCAGCAGCCCGGGACAGGGGGCCGACGAGCAGTACTTC. This sequence encodes CASSPGQGADEQYF.

V usage is TRBV7-9 and J usage is TRBJ1-4; D not resolved. Trimming pared 4 bases from V and 8 bases from J, leaving 14 bases between. The germline gives CDR1 SEHNR, CDR2 FQNEAQ (reference sequence). The length of the CDR3 is 14 residues. As DNA, the CDR3 is TGTGCCAGCAGCTCAACAACGCCGGGGGAAAAACTGTTTTTT. Its translation: CASSSTTPGEKLFF.

This chain connects TRBV5-4 to TRBJ2-3, with D possibly TRBD2 on 6 matching bases. This CDR3 has 16 residues. The V gene lost 4 bases and the J gene lost 2 bases, with 17 bases spanning the gap. Germline loops: CDR1 SGHNT, CDR2 YYREEE (reference sequence). The CDR3 spells CASSRAPGVVTDTQYF. The CDR3 DNA follows: TGTGCCAGCAGCCGGGCGCCGGGGGTAGTCACAGATACGCAGTATTTT. Together with reference TRBV5-4 and TRBJ2-3, the CDR3 gives the full variable domain: ETGVTQSPTHLIKTRGQQVTLRCSSQSGHNTVSWYQQALGQGPQFIFQYYREEENGRGNFPPRFSGLQFPNYSSELNVNALELDDSALYLCASSRAPGVVTDTQYFGPGTRLTVL.

By share of the sample, this clonotype is large. V and J are TRBV7-6 and TRBJ2-7, with a weak D call TRBD1 (5 bases). CDR1 and CDR2 (germline): SGHVS, FNYEAQ. This CDR3 contains 14 residues. V was trimmed by 1 base and J by 7 bases, leaving 14 bases between them. CDR3 in DNA: TGTGCCAGCAGCTTAGGGACACCGCCAGGGGAGCAGTACTTC. This codes for CASSLGTPPGEQYF.

This clonotype showed up just a few times. CDR3 region: CSVELRDRGYYEQYF. Written as DNA, the CDR3 is TGCAGCGTTGAACTACGGGACAGGGGATACTACGAGCAGTACTTC. The rearrangement links TRBV29-1 to TRBJ2-7; 10 bases are a match to TRBD1. This CDR3 spans 15 amino acids. The ends lost 2 bases at V and 3 bases at J; junction bases unmatched: 7. The germline gives CDR1 SQVTM, CDR2 ANQGSEA.

The chain uses TRBV6-6 and TRBJ2-7; no firm D call. Germline V lookup: CDR1 MNHNY, CDR2 SVGAGI (reference sequence). Trimming removed 4 bases at V and 2 bases at J, with 15 bases between. The CDR3 covers 15 residues. In DNA form, the CDR3 reads TGTGCCAGCAGTTCGACGGGCTATGGAGCCTACGAGCAGTACTTC. Its protein product is CASSSTGYGAYEQYF.

The table lists this clonotype with many counts. The rearrangement links TRBV5-4 to TRBJ2-5; the D call may be TRBD1 or TRBD2 (5 bases each). The V gene lost 0 bases and the J gene lost 5 bases, with 8 bases spanning the gap. Germline lookup yields CDR1 SGHNT and CDR2 YYREEE (reference sequence). The CDR3 loop spans 13 amino acids. The DNA of the CDR3 is TGTGCCAGCAGCTTGGCGGGGCGGGAGACCCAGTACTTC. This translates into CASSLAGRETQYF.

The rearrangement uses TRBV7-6 and TRBJ2-2, with D unclear. The CDR3 spans 14 residues. V was pared by 2 bases and J by 3 bases, with 7 bases between. In germline, CDR1 is SGHVS, CDR2 FNYEAQ. CDR3 sequence reads: CASSLLGYTGELFF. The CDR3 nucleotides are TGTGCCAGCAGCTTATTAGGGTACACCGGGGAGCTGTTTTTT. The full variable domain, with the rest looked up from reference TRBV7-6 and TRBJ2-2, is GAGVSQSPRYKVTKRGQDVALRCDPISGHVSLYWYRQALGQGPEFLTYFNYEAQQDKSGLPNDRFSAERPEGSISTLTIQRTEQRDSAMYRCASSLLGYTGELFFGEGSRLTVL.

The chain uses TRBV27 and TRBJ2-3; 8 bases map to TRBD2. Germline CDR1 is MNHEY and CDR2 is SMNVEV (reference sequence). The CDR3 is 15 amino acids. The ends lost 5 bases at V and 4 bases at J; junction bases unmatched: 8. In DNA form, the CDR3 reads TGTGCCAGCAGTGGGCTGGGTAGCGGGGCAGATACGCAGTATTTT. This translates into CASSGLGSGADTQYF.

The chain is built from TRBV12-3 or TRBV12-4 and TRBJ2-4; no firm D call. This CDR3 comprises 14 residues. Trimming pared 7 bases from V and 1 base from J, leaving 11 bases between. CDR3 in DNA: TGTGCCAGCACGTCCCGTATGGCCAAAAACATTCAGTACTTC. Translation: CASTSRMAKNIQYF.

V gene TRBV12-3 or TRBV12-4 combines with J gene TRBJ1-1, with D perhaps TRBD1 (6 bases). The CDR3 loop spans 13 amino acids. Trimming stripped 8 bases from V and 4 bases from J, with 14 bases between. The CDR3 coding sequence is TGTGCCAGCGGGGCAGGGGTAAGCACTGAAGCTTTCTTT. It specifies CASGAGVSTEAFF.

In its sample, this clonotype was seen many times. The chain joins TRBV11-2 to TRBJ2-3; D ambiguous. The V gene's germline CDR1 is SGHAT and CDR2 FQNNGV. Trimming removed 0 bases at V and 4 bases at J, with 17 bases between. The CDR3 is 17 residues long. CDR3 loop: CASSLDWNGGSADTQYF. The CDR3 DNA sequence: TGTGCCAGCAGCTTAGATTGGAACGGCGGTTCGGCAGATACGCAGTATTTT.

This chain links TRBV6-1 with TRBJ1-3; D uncertain. CDR1 is MNHNS, CDR2 SASEGT, per germline. V lost 7 bases and J 4 bases, leaving 11 bases between the germline ends. The CDR3 has 13 amino acids. The CDR3, as DNA: TGTGCCAGCACCACAGCCTTCGGAAACACCATATATTTT. It specifies CASTTAFGNTIYF.

The rearrangement uses TRBV28 and TRBJ2-4; perhaps TRBD1 as D (6 bases). The V gene's germline CDR1 is MDHEN and CDR2 SYDVKM. The CDR3 runs 14 residues. Trimming cost V 6 bases and J 7 bases, with 16 bases left between them. CDR3 amino acids: CASSPGTSINIQYF. As DNA, the CDR3 is TGTGCCAGCAGCCCCGGGACATCTATTAACATTCAGTACTTC.

This clonotype appeared a few times. V usage is TRBV11-2 and J usage is TRBJ2-7, with D perhaps matching TRBD2 (7 bases). The germline V gene encodes CDR1 SGHAT and CDR2 FQNNGV. The germline V and J ends were trimmed by 4 bases and 1 base, with 23 bases remaining between them. The CDR3 has 18 amino acids. The CDR3 DNA reads as TGTGCCAGCAGCTACACCAGGACAGCTCCCGGGAGGTCCTACGAGCAGTACTTC. It specifies CASSYTRTAPGRSYEQYF.

This clonotype has just a few counts. The CDR3 spells CASSPGQGLSPLHF. CDR3 nucleotides: TGTGCCAGCAGCCCGGGACAGGGTTTATCACCCCTCCACTTT. This chain links TRBV12-3 or TRBV12-4 with TRBJ1-6; 9 nucleotides align to TRBD1. J gave up 10 bases and V 6 bases, and 7 bases lay outside the gene matches. The CDR3 runs 14 residues.

In its sample, this clonotype was seen a few times. Here the CDR3 DNA reads TGTGCCAGCAGTTACTCAGGAGCGGGAGTCGAGGGCATTCAGTACTTC. Encoded protein: CASSYSGAGVEGIQYF. This rearrangement joins TRBV6-6 to TRBJ2-4; 8 bases agree with TRBD2. V was pared by 0 bases and J by 9 bases, with 10 bases of the junction left unmatched. Per the germline V gene, CDR1 is MNHNY and CDR2 is SVGAGI (reference sequence). The CDR3 is 16 residues long.

This clonotype was detected a few times. The chain has TRBV7-9 and TRBJ2-7; no reliable D call. This CDR3 is 13 amino acids long. Trimming pared 3 bases from V and 0 bases from J, leaving 6 bases between. Germline CDR1 is SEHNR and CDR2 is FQNEAQ (reference sequence). CDR3 loop: CASSFVPSYEQYF. The CDR3 DNA reads as TGTGCCAGCAGCTTTGTGCCCTCCTACGAGCAGTACTTC.

This clonotype was detected once. The chain links TRBV12-2 to TRBJ2-7; whether TRBD1, the table's D call, matches the DNA was not checked. TRBV12-2 is listed as a pseudogene. The CDR3 is 18 amino acids. The CDR3 reads CASRRRTGWTGGVDEQYF. DNA of the CDR3: TGTGCAAGTCGCCGTAGGACAGGGTGGACGGGAGGAGTCGACGAGCAGTACTTC.

The table lists this clonotype with many counts. This chain uses TRBV20-1 with TRBJ2-1; the match to TRBD2 covers 14 bases. Trimming cost V 2 bases and J 6 bases; bases outside gene matches: 6. The CDR3 has 16 residues. Germline V gives CDR1 DFQATT, CDR2 SNEGSKA (reference sequence). CDR3 DNA: TGCAGTGCTAGACCCCTCGGGACTAGCGGGAGCAATGAGCAGTTCTTC. Translated, it gives CSARPLGTSGSNEQFF.